This T cell receptor (beta chain) was recorded in a study of blood T cell repertoires in COVID-19. Study overall: T cells, B-cell-depleted T cells, or PBMCs supplied cDNA or gDNA.

Original processing methods: For nucleated cells, counts were estimated from reference gene primer amplification. Using immunoSEQ multiplex PCR, the repertoire was profiled, and TCRdb retains in-frame clones only, with some absent. V and J calls and clone size follow that table, whereas D and trimming were derived from the DNA. The data contain more than 200,000 clones, 89% of them singletons. Per the germline V gene, CDR1 is KGHDR and CDR2 is SFDVKD. The J segment lost 2 bases and the V segment lost 4 bases, leaving 8 bases of the junction unmatched. There are 16 residues in the CDR3. Sequencing used PBMCs or T cells enriched from blood (not recorded which). The gene calls are TRBV24-1 and TRBJ2-3, with TRBD1 matching 7 bases. This sequence originates from a woman aged 25 to 39 with acute COVID-19. CDR3 protein: CATSDHRGVSTDTQYF. The CDR3 bases are TGTGCCACCAGTGACCACAGGGGTGTGTCCACAGATACGCAGTATTTT.